Listed here is a single T cell receptor beta chain. Antigen unknown. This entry is derived from a study of T cell responses to AZD1222 COVID-19 vaccine. Broader study findings: Spike-specific TCR breadth and depth both grew after two AZD1222 doses. Close to half of all spike-specific TCRs reportedly target regions of the variants that are unmutated. Researchers report vaccine-associated CD4 TCRs spanning spike, with dominance at 160-218 and 743-854.

Germline V gene sequence: CDR1 SEHNR, CDR2 FQNEAQ (reference sequence). The CDR3 loop spans 14 amino acids. V lost 1 base, J lost 7 bases, and 11 bases lay in between. Produced via immunoSEQ multiplex PCR; TCRdb's table is partial and in-frame only. Of 85,000 to 130,000 clones in the sample, about 90% were seen once. This receptor was obtained from an adult who received the AZD1222 COVID-19 vaccine. This chain uses TRBV7-9 with TRBJ2-1; D perhaps matches TRBD1 (5 bases). The source was peripheral blood, collected 28 days after the second AZD1222 dose. The CDR3 region has the DNA TGTGCCAGCAGCTTAGATAAGGGGCGGAATGAGCAGTTCTTC. Encoded protein: CASSLDKGRNEQFF. The entire variable domain, with the rest obtained from reference TRBV7-9 and TRBJ2-1, is as follows: DTGVSQNPRHKITKRGQNVTFRCDPISEHNRLYWYRQTLGQGPEFLTYFQNEAQLEKSRLLSDRFSAERPKGSFSTLEIQRTEQGDSAMYLCASSLDKGRNEQFFGPGTRLTVL.